This T cell receptor beta chain emerged from a study of T cell clonality in common variable immunodeficiency. Study-wide results and limits: CVID patient heterogeneity limited repertoire-clinical complication correlations. TCRbeta clonality was increased in CVID versus healthy controls. Reportedly, TCR beta sequences from common variable immunodeficiency showed fewer deletions and N-nucleotide insertions. CVID subjects shared fewer TCRbeta clones than healthy controls did.

Here immunoSEQ multiplex PCR was the method, and the copy in TCRdb shows in-frame clones only, minus some. Recorded here are about 31,000 clones, none singletons. Germline V gene data show CDR1 as DFQATT and CDR2 as SNEGSKA (reference sequence). The CDR3 sequence is 13 residues long. This clone was seen repeatedly, ten times or more. Its specificity is not known. The observed sequence ends 3 residues before the CDR3 terminus, with the missing tail filled in from the germline J gene. V gene TRBV20-1 combines with J gene TRBJ1-1; unclear D gene. This clonotype was sampled from a person aged 18 to 70 in good health. The sample comprised peripheral blood mononuclear cells. The covered CDR3 bases are TGCAGCCTCGGGGTGGGCACAAACACTGAA. The encoded protein is CSLGVGTNTE. The whole CDR3 reads CSLGVGTNTEAFF.